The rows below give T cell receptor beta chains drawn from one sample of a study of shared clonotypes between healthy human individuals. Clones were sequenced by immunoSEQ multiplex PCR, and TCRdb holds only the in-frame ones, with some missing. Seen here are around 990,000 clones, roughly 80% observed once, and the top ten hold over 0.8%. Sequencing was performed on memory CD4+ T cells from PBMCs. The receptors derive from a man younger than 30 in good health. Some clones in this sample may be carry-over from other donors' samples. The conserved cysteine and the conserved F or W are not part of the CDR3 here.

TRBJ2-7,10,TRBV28,ASSPGRPYQY
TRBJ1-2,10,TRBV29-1,STGSINYGYT
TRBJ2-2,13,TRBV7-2,ASSLSGRRGGELF
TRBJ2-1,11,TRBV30,ACGADSYNEQF
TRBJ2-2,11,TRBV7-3,ASGQGLDGELF
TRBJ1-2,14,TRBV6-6,ASSYPARAQYYGYT
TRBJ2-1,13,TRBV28,ASSKHGGAVNEQF
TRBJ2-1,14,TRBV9,ASSPADRLSYNEQF
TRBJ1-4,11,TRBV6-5,ASSYGQGKKLF
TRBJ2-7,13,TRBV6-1,ASSERSRGLYEQY
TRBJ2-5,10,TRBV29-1,SSGPGWETQY
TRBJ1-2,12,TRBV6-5,ASSYGVGLSGYT
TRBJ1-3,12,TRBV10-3,AISGTRAGNTIY
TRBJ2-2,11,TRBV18,ASSGTPLIELF
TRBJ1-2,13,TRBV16,ASSRSGQGAPGYT
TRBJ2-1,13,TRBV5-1,ASSLAPAGDNEQF
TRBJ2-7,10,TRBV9,ASTQRGDEQY
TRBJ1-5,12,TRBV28,ASSLGGGYQPQH
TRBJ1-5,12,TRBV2,ASSPDRGNQPQH
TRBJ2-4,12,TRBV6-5,ASGSTGSRNIQY
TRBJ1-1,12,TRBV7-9,ASSPGRGNTEAF
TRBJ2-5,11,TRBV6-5,ASSGDSQETQY
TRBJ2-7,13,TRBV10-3,AISETGGTGGEQY
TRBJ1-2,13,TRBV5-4,ASSLETGGTIGYT
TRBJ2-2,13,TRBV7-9,ASSLEPLNTGELF
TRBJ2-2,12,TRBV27,ASSSTGGSGELF
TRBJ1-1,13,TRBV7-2,ASSLDGRRNTEAF
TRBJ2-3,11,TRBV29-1,SVQASGPDTQY
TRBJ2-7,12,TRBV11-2,ASSLGSPSGEQY
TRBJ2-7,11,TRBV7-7,ASSLTRGGEQY
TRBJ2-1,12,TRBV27,ASTHRGDSNEQF
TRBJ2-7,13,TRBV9,ASSPLGQSSYEQY
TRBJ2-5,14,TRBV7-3,ASSEGALAGKETQY
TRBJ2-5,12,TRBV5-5,ASSAHPGGKTQY
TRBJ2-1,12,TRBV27,ASRPGQGAWEQF
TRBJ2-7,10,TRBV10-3,AISDGSNEQY
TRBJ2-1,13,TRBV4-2,ASSLELKEYNEQF